One sample yielded the 11 T cell receptor beta chains listed below, sequenced in a study of cytomegalovirus exposure and HLA in healthy donors (dated by TCRdb to 2017 to 2019). Libraries came from the immunoSEQ multiplex PCR assay. A mixture of 60 forward primers for TCR Vbeta segments and 13 reverse primers for TCR Jbeta segments was used in the multiplex PCR. As stored in TCRdb, this immuneACCESS dataset retains in-frame rearrangements with V and J assigned. A fraction of the clones does not appear; measured against another copy, unresolved V genes explain less than half of the discrepancy, and the remainder lacks a known reason. In this sample the table shows around 190,000 clones, 60% to 80% of which occur a single time. The top ten hold roughly 3% of the sample. Sequenced sample: PBMCs. Receptors originate from a woman aged 25-40 years in good health and CMV-seronegative.

The chain uses TRBV19 and TRBJ2-5; 7 bases agree with TRBD2. CDR3 length: 13 amino acids. CDR1 and CDR2 (germline): LNHDA, SQIVND (reference sequence). V lost 3 bases and J lost 5; bases outside the gene matches: 3. CDR3 loop: CASSMRGSETQYF. CDR3 sequence (DNA): TGTGCCAGTAGTATGCGGGGGTCGGAGACCCAGTACTTC.

This chain joins TRBV7-9 and TRBJ2-3, with 8 bases matching TRBD2. The CDR3 consists of 17 residues. The germline gives CDR1 SEHNR, CDR2 FQNEAQ (reference sequence). V was clipped by 7 bases and J by 1 base; unmatched bases: 13. CDR3 amino acids: CASTLGGGRVGTDTQYF. The CDR3 nucleotides are TGTGCCAGCACCTTGGGCGGGGGGCGCGTCGGCACAGATACGCAGTATTTT.

The V call is TRBV28, the J call TRBJ2-5, with TRBD1 identical over 7 bases. Trimming at V came to 8 bases and at J to 2 bases, leaving 11 bases not matched to a gene. Per germline, CDR1 MDHEN and CDR2 SYDVKM. This CDR3 is 15 amino acids long. CDR3 in DNA: TGTGCCAGCTGCTCCCGGGACAGAATTCAAGAGACCCAGTACTTC. Residues: CASCSRDRIQETQYF.

The genes are TRBV19 and TRBJ2-1; 9 bases are a match to TRBD2. From germline, CDR1 is LNHDA and CDR2 SQIVND (reference sequence). J lost 6 bases, V lost 7 bases, and 10 bases had no gene match. CDR3 length equals 15 residues. In nucleotides, the CDR3 is TGTGCCAGTAATATCGTGGCGGGGGGGTTCAATGAGCAGTTCTTC. This gives the protein CASNIVAGGFNEQFF.

The genes are TRBV5-6 and TRBJ2-1; 7 bases fit TRBD1. The V and J ends lost 5 bases and 4 bases, in that order; junction bases with no gene match: 9. Germline V gene sequence: CDR1 SGHDT, CDR2 YYEEEE. The CDR3 extends over 15 amino acids. CDR3 nucleotides: TGTGCCAGCAGTAATCCGGGACAGTTTTACAATGAGCAGTTCTTC. It translates to CASSNPGQFYNEQFF.

The chain has TRBV6-1 and TRBJ2-1; TRBD2 aligns across 9 bases. This CDR3 has 14 residues. Per the germline V gene, CDR1 is MNHNS and CDR2 is SASEGT. The J segment lost 7 bases and the V segment lost 6 bases, leaving 7 bases of the junction unmatched. CDR3 coding DNA: TGTGCCAGCAGCAGCGGGAGGACGGGGAATGAGCAGTTCTTC. It yields the protein CASSSGRTGNEQFF.

The CDR3 sequence is CASSMDRVEIQETQYF. The CDR3 DNA reads TGTGCCAGTAGTATGGACAGGGTCGAGATCCAAGAGACCCAGTACTTC. The V call is TRBV19, the J call TRBJ2-5; 8 nucleotides agree with TRBD1. V lost 3 bases, J lost 1 base, and 7 bases stayed unmatched. This CDR3 has 16 residues. CDR1 LNHDA and CDR2 SQIVND come from the germline V gene (reference sequence).

For the CDR3, the DNA is TGCGCCAGCAGCCAGGAGACAGGGTTCGAAAAACTGTTTTTT. Encoded protein: CASSQETGFEKLFF. The chain uses TRBV4-1 and TRBJ1-4, with 7 bases matching TRBD1. Per the germline V gene, CDR1 is MGHRA and CDR2 is YSYEKL. V dropped 3 bases and J dropped 8; count of bases not matched to a gene: 6. The CDR3 consists of 14 residues.

The rearrangement joins TRBV29-1 to TRBJ2-7, with 8 bases matching TRBD2. Germline values: CDR1 SQVTM, CDR2 ANQGSEA. V lost 7 bases and J lost 2; bases outside the gene matches: 7. The CDR3 sequence is 13 residues long. The CDR3, as DNA: TGCAGCGCAATCGGGACTAGGACCTACGAGCAGTACTTC. Its translation: CSAIGTRTYEQYF.

This clone was detected once. This rearrangement joins TRBV29-1 to TRBJ2-3, with TRBD2 identical over 8 bases. The germline V gene encodes CDR1 SQVTM and CDR2 ANQGSEA. This CDR3 is built from 16 residues. V dropped 4 bases and J dropped 1; count of bases not matched to a gene: 10. CDR3 loop: CSVAISGVWGTDTQYF. CDR3 DNA: TGCAGCGTTGCGATTAGCGGGGTATGGGGCACAGATACGCAGTATTTT.

This clone occurred a few times. The chain couples TRBV6-5 to TRBJ1-2; D is undetermined. Trimming pared 6 bases from V and 6 bases from J, leaving 8 bases between. The CDR3 has 11 residues. The germline V gene has CDR1 MNHEY and CDR2 SVGAGI. The CDR3 is CASRTTNGYTF. The CDR3 DNA reads as TGTGCCAGCAGGACGACAAATGGCTACACCTTC.